The entry below gives a single T cell receptor (beta chain) sequence along with its context. The antigen remains undetermined. The junction departs from germline at one end; a sequencing error may be responsible. The CDR3 length is 15 residues. Per the germline V gene, CDR1 is SGHTA and CDR2 is FQGNSA. Co-extraction yielded RNA and DNA from approximately 20-30 mg of unsorted bulk tissue. Five separate regions of each tumor underwent sampling. The sample originates from a study of tumor-infiltrating lymphocytes in primary liver carcinoma. Study-wide context: Participating patients were men and women between 30 and 69 years old. Study outcomes and limitations: Tumor samples exhibited a significantly greater top-250-clone fraction than blood samples (p = 0.039).

TCR beta cDNA was reverse-transcribed from about 500 ng of total RNA. The reaction used a constant-region primer and ProtoScript II reverse transcriptase. Amplification in three nested multiplex PCR rounds with slightly modified ARM-PCR gave rise to TCR beta libraries. The first two PCR rounds, roughly 10 cycles each, used TRBV1-TRBV30 forward primers and a C-beta reverse primer. TCRdb re-called the multiplex PCR reads through MiXCR, storing one row per CDR3 protein. The sample has 30,000 to 40,000 distinct CDR3 sequences, roughly 70% seen once. The chain links TRBV7-2 to TRBJ2-4, with D uncertain. Sequenced material: liver tumor tissue from sampling region 4. Subset denoted: tumor region T4, right-lateral pole. The sequence derives from a man aged 40-49 years with primary liver carcinoma and hepatitis B virus infection. The CDR3: CASSLEGNRADIQYF. CDR3 DNA sequence: TGCGCCAGCAGCTTAGAAGGTAACCGGGCCGACATTCAGTACTTC.